The table lists the clone carrying this T cell receptor beta chain with many counts. Antigen unknown. TCRdb redid the calling of the 5' RACE reads with MiXCR, one entry per CDR3 protein. The sample consists of about 80,000 distinct CDR3 sequences, 5% to 6.5% of them appearing once. This specimen belongs to a study of neurological immune-mediated disorders. About the research overall: The disease course was relapsing-remitting in 31 and secondary progressive in about 8.5% of the roughly 34 multiple sclerosis patients. Notes on the study in general: When the repertoires were grouped phylogenetically, those of 18 of the 34 multiple sclerosis patients came together in a single cluster of related CDR3 sequences, which points to a possible repertoire-level signature.

The V and J ends lost 0 bases and 6 bases respectively, with 11 bases between them. The CDR3 spans 14 residues. CDR1 is DFQATT, CDR2 SNEGSKA, per germline (reference sequence). Indicated time point: longitudinal time-point 2. The clonotype originates from a woman aged 55-70 years with multiple sclerosis. The V gene is TRBV20-1, the J gene TRBJ1-4, with D unclear. The sequencing sample was made of PBMCs. The CDR3 DNA follows: TGCAGTGCTAGAGATTCGGAGGAGGATGAAAAACTGTTTTTT. Protein: CSARDSEEDEKLFF.